These T cell receptor beta chains were read from a single sample in a study of T cell responses to AZD1222 COVID-19 vaccine. Using immunoSEQ multiplex PCR, the repertoire was profiled, and TCRdb retains in-frame clones only, with some absent. Among about 60,000 clones listed, 65% to 90% were seen once. Sequenced here: peripheral blood, sampled 28 days after the second AZD1222 dose. The receptor source for this set is an adult who received the AZD1222 COVID-19 vaccine. The CDR3 runs from the conserved cysteine through the conserved F or W. Fields, in order: D gene, J gene, clone size, V gene, CDR3 protein, CDR3 DNA. A D gene is named only where the DNA matches it firmly. Some rows mark clone size as missing; the rest say once, few, many or name a class of expanded clone.

TRBD1	TRBJ1-2	-	TRBV15	CATSSGQGYGYTF	TGTGCCACCAGCAGCGGACAGGGCTATGGCTACACCTTC
-	TRBJ1-5	few	TRBV28	CASSLINQPQHF	TGTGCCAGCAGTTTGATAAATCAGCCCCAGCATTTT
-	TRBJ2-2	once	TRBV6-6	CASNVGGELFF	TGTGCCAGCAATGTTGGCGGGGAGCTGTTTTTT
-	TRBJ2-1	-	TRBV5-1	CASSLLLARNEQFF	TGCGCCAGCAGCCTCCTCCTGGCCCGTAATGAGCAGTTCTTC
-	TRBJ1-2	-	TRBV6-5	CASSSEQGGNYGYTF	TGTGCCAGCAGTTCGGAGCAGGGAGGCAACTATGGCTACACCTTC
TRBD2	TRBJ2-1	-	TRBV4-2	CASSQGTSGLNEQFF	TGTGCCAGCAGCCAAGGGACTAGCGGGCTCAATGAGCAGTTCTTC
-	TRBJ2-5	-	TRBV7-8	CASSGARGGSLETQYF	TGTGCCAGCAGCGGAGCACGGGGTGGGAGTTTAGAGACCCAGTACTTC
TRBD1	TRBJ2-7	-	TRBV7-2	CASSFGDRGLGEQYF	TGTGCCAGCAGCTTTGGGGACAGGGGTCTCGGCGAGCAGTACTTC
TRBD1	TRBJ2-2	-	TRBV7-2	CASSQRQGRELFF	TGTGCCAGCAGCCAGAGACAGGGCCGGGAGCTGTTTTTT
-	TRBJ1-2	-	TRBV5-1	CASSLGRSQEGYTF	TGCGCCAGCAGCTTGGGGCGGTCCCAAGAAGGCTACACCTTC
-	TRBJ1-4	once	TRBV7-9	CASSLGLLTTNEKLFF	TGTGCCAGCAGCTTAGGGTTACTCACAACTAATGAAAAACTGTTTTTT
-	TRBJ1-2	-	TRBV28	CASTDTERGYTF	TGTGCCAGCACCGACACGGAGCGAGGCTACACCTTC
TRBD1	TRBJ1-2	-	TRBV28	CASSFEGAYGYTF	TGTGCCAGCAGTTTCGAGGGGGCCTATGGCTACACCTTC
-	TRBJ2-7	-	TRBV30	CAWSPLGGYEQYF	TGTGCCTGGAGTCCCCTGGGGGGCTACGAGCAGTACTTC
-	TRBJ2-3	-	TRBV7-6	CASSLRTTQYF	TGTGCCAGCAGCTTAAGGACTACGCAGTATTTT
TRBD2	TRBJ2-5	once	TRBV12-3/TRBV12-4	CASSSEREGYF	TGTGCCAGCAGCTCAGAGAGGGAGGGGTACTTC
-	TRBJ1-3	-	TRBV11-3	CASSLGSPNTIYF	TGTGCCAGCAGCTTGGGCAGCCCAAACACCATATATTTT
TRBD1	TRBJ1-1	-	TRBV28	CASSSRTGYTEAFF	TGTGCCAGCAGTTCGAGGACAGGGTACACTGAAGCTTTCTTT
-	TRBJ2-6	-	TRBV4-2	CASSVMAKGTGANVLTF	TGTGCCAGCAGCGTTATGGCGAAGGGCACTGGGGCCAACGTCCTGACTTTC
-	TRBJ2-3	once	TRBV2	CASSPLTSGDTQYF	TGTGCCAGCAGCCCTCTTACCTCGGGAGATACGCAGTATTTT
-	TRBJ2-7	-	TRBV4-1	CASSQAGTYEQYF	TGCGCCAGCAGCCAGGCGGGAACCTACGAGCAGTACTTC
-	TRBJ1-5	-	TRBV24-1	CATSDGRGSGQPQHF	TGTGCCACCAGTGACGGGAGGGGTTCGGGTCAGCCCCAGCATTTT
-	TRBJ2-5	-	TRBV12-3/TRBV12-4	CASSFTIQETQYF	TGTGCCAGCAGTTTCACTATCCAAGAGACCCAGTACTTC
-	TRBJ1-6	-	TRBV7-8	CASSRRVASSPLHF	TGTGCCAGCAGCCGCAGGGTTGCCAGCTCACCCCTCCACTTT
-	TRBJ2-1	-	TRBV5-1	CASFSGTGGNEQFF	TGCGCCAGCTTCTCTGGGACGGGCGGGAATGAGCAGTTCTTC
-	TRBJ2-3	-	TRBV24-1	CATSDPTTGSTDTQYF	TGTGCCACCAGTGATCCTACTACAGGGAGCACAGATACGCAGTATTTT
TRBD1	TRBJ1-4	-	TRBV19	CASSRQGAHEKLFF	TGTGCCAGTAGTCGTCAGGGGGCTCATGAAAAACTGTTTTTT
-	TRBJ1-5	-	TRBV6-1	CASSEARESTVYSNQPQHF	TGTGCCAGCAGTGAAGCGCGGGAGTCTACCGTGTATAGCAATCAGCCCCAGCATTTT
-	TRBJ1-2	-	TRBV7-2	CASSTAGRYGYTF	TGTGCCAGCAGCACGGCAGGACGCTATGGCTACACCTTC
TRBD1	TRBJ2-2	-	TRBV7-9	CAVTGYELSGELFF	TGTGCCGTGACAGGGTACGAATTATCCGGGGAGCTGTTTTTT
TRBD1	TRBJ1-5	-	TRBV27	CASSPGTGLRPQHF	TGTGCCAGCAGCCCCGGGACAGGGTTACGGCCCCAGCATTTT
-	TRBJ1-2	-	TRBV11-3	CASSLDLTERAGYTF	TGTGCCAGCAGCTTAGATCTGACGGAACGGGCAGGGTACACCTTC
-	TRBJ1-6	-	TRBV15	CATSRVTTGSPLHF	TGTGCCACCAGCAGAGTAACTACGGGATCACCCCTCCACTTT
-	TRBJ1-3	-	TRBV3-1/TRBV3-2	CASSYTRSGNTIYF	TGTGCCAGCAGCTACACCCGCTCTGGAAACACCATATATTTT
-	TRBJ2-2	few	TRBV11-3	CASSPRGGPTGELFF	TGTGCCAGCAGCCCGAGAGGGGGTCCCACCGGGGAGCTGTTTTTT